This record concerns one TCR beta chain sequence. Its cognate antigen is unknown. This sample was included in a study of T cells in localized non-small cell lung cancer. Regarding the study as a whole: Median around 62 top-100 tumor clones were shared with paired adjacent lung.

CDR3 length: 15 amino acids. The V end lost 0 bases, the J end lost 4 bases, and 14 bases lay between the germline ends. The germline V gene has CDR1 SGDLS and CDR2 YYNGEE. Generated by immunoSEQ multiplex PCR, the TCRdb table keeps only in-frame clones and is missing some. Of about 33,000 clones detected, 80% appear once; the ten largest clones hold about 16%. The V gene is TRBV9, the J gene TRBJ2-7; D not certain. The source was peripheral blood, collected before any cancer treatment. The TCR sequence derives from a male donor aged 60 or over with stage III squamous cell lung carcinoma. CDR3 bases: TGTGCCAGCAGCGTAGGCCCCTCGGCAGGTTACGAGCAGTACTTC. Translated: CASSVGPSAGYEQYF. Combining the CDR3 with reference TRBV9 and TRBJ2-7 gives the whole variable domain DSGVTQTPKHLITATGQRVTLRCSPRSGDLSVYWYQQSLDQGLQFLIQYYNGEERAKGNILERFSAQQFPDLHSELNLSSLELGDSALYFCASSVGPSAGYEQYFGPGTRLTVT.